This paragraph covers one TCR beta chain sequence. The data belong to a study of blood T cell repertoires in COVID-19. Measured with immunoSEQ multiplex PCR; TCRdb has only the in-frame clones, and not every one. Of about 360,000 clones in the sample, nearly 90% were seen once. J lost 1 base, V lost 0 bases, and 2 bases had no gene match. Germline V gene sequence: CDR1 SGHDT, CDR2 YYEEEE. The CDR3 has 15 residues. The J gene is TRBJ1-1, the V gene TRBV5-6, with 8 bases aligning to TRBD1. This receptor was obtained from a woman in her thirties or forties with acute COVID-19. Material for sequencing was PBMCs or T cells enriched from blood (not recorded which). CDR3 residues: CASSLVGTGNTEAFF. CDR3 nucleotides: TGTGCCAGCAGCTTGGTCGGGACAGGGAACACTGAAGCTTTCTTT.